This entry features one TCR beta chain sequence. Its antigen remains unidentified. The data belong to a study of cytomegalovirus exposure and HLA in healthy donors. Study results and limitations: Cytomegalovirus-associated TCR beta chains were listed, numbering some 150.

The V end was cut by 0 bases, the J end by 3 bases, with 11 bases between. The germline V gene encodes CDR1 MGHRA and CDR2 YSYEKL. CDR3 length: 16 amino acids. The protocol was immunoSEQ multiplex PCR, while the TCRdb copy is restricted to in-frame clones and leaves out a portion. The data show approximately 180,000 clones, about 83% seen once. The donors were part of the validation cohort of 120 subjects. That cohort was separate from the first cohort, which comprised some 670 subjects. The chain uses TRBV4-1 and TRBJ2-2; D remains unclear. The sequence came from a woman under 40 in good health and CMV-seronegative. Specimen: PBMCs. In DNA, the CDR3 is TGCGCCAGCAGCCAAGAAAGTTTCGCAGACACCGGGGAGCTGTTTTTT. Its translation is CASSQESFADTGELFF.